This T cell receptor (beta chain) was profiled in a study of blood T cell repertoires in COVID-19. For the study at large: Collection of acute and convalescent COVID-19 samples took place in the United States, Italy and Spain. T cells, B-cell-depleted T cells, or PBMCs supplied cDNA or gDNA.

Original processing methods: Quantification of nucleated cells was approximated via reference gene primer amplification. TCRdb's table, derived via immunoSEQ multiplex PCR, lists solely in-frame clones and lacks some. Clone size and V and J calls were adopted from that table, with D and trimming inferred from the DNA. The sample records approximately 53,000 clones, around 81% being singletons. Per the germline V gene, CDR1 is SQVTM and CDR2 is ANQGSEA. The junction had 6 bases not matched to a gene; V was cut back by 5 bases and J by 7 bases. The CDR3 has 14 amino acids. The sample taken for sequencing was peripheral blood. The TCR sequence derives from a woman of 80 years or more with COVID-19, enrolled during active disease. The chain joins TRBV29-1 to TRBJ2-7; 15 bases match TRBD2. The CDR3 loop reads CSVNTGTSGREQYF. Here the CDR3 DNA reads TGCAGCGTTAACACGGGGACTAGCGGGAGGGAGCAGTACTTC.